Listed here are 31 T cell receptor beta chains from one sample, sequenced in a study of blood T cell repertoires in COVID-19. The table came from immunoSEQ multiplex PCR; TCRdb's copy has only in-frame clones and leaves some out. Among about 45,000 clones listed, 86% were seen once. Sequencing used peripheral blood. Receptor source: a human donor in a cohort sampled during active COVID-19.

The chain employs TRBV5-1 and TRBJ2-2; D remains ambiguous. Trimming stripped 0 bases from V and 2 bases from J, with 11 bases between. The CDR3 totals 16 residues. Germline assignment: CDR1 SGHRS and CDR2 YFSETQ. The CDR3 is CASSLVQAANTGELFF. The CDR3 region has the DNA TGCGCCAGCAGCTTGGTGCAGGCAGCCAACACCGGGGAGCTGTTTTTT.

This clone was seen only once. Just one base apart from a much larger clone, this may be a read error. Different DNA sequences within this sample yield the same CDR3. This rearrangement joins TRBV30 to TRBJ1-1; D might be TRBD1 (6 bases). The CDR3 contains 16 residues. V dropped 5 bases and J dropped 1 base, with 20 bases sitting between them. Germline-derived CDR1 and CDR2 are GTSNPN and SVGIG (reference sequence). The CDR3 loop is CAWGGKGERRNTEAFF. DNA of the CDR3: TGTGCCTGGGGGGGAAAGGGGGAAAGAAGGAACACTGAAGCTTTCTTT.

J is TRBJ2-7 and V is TRBV6-5; the match to TRBD1 covers 7 bases. Germline-derived CDR1 and CDR2 are MNHEY and SVGAGI. V lost 6 bases, J lost 6 bases, and 11 bases stayed unmatched. The CDR3 loop spans 14 amino acids. In DNA, the CDR3 is TGTGCCAGCAGCGGGACAGAACTCCGATCCGAGCAGTACTTC. Translating it yields CASSGTELRSEQYF.

The chain employs TRBV5-1 and TRBJ1-3; TRBD1 is a possible D gene (5 bases). V lost 1 base and J lost 1, with 12 bases in between. Germline CDR1 and CDR2: SGHRS and YFSETQ. This CDR3 has 16 amino acids. The CDR3 protein is CASSLFQGQSGNTIYF. In DNA, the CDR3 is TGCGCCAGCAGCTTGTTCCAAGGACAATCTGGAAACACCATATATTTT.

This clone showed up just once. V and J are TRBV6-6 and TRBJ1-2; TRBD1 aligns across 11 bases. V was clipped by 6 bases and J by 4 bases; unmatched bases: 7. There are 15 residues in the CDR3. The germline V gene encodes CDR1 MNHNY and CDR2 SVGAGI (reference sequence). The CDR3 protein is CASSTTGTGGYGYTF. CDR3 DNA: TGTGCCAGCAGCACGACCGGGACAGGGGGCTATGGCTACACCTTC.

The chain joins TRBV7-2 to TRBJ1-3; D unresolved. Deletions cut 4 bases from V and 9 bases from J, with 19 bases between. The CDR3 has 15 residues. Looked up from germline, CDR1 is SGHTA and CDR2 is FQGNSA. The CDR3 here is CASSSRIRGEGTIYF. CDR3 bases: TGTGCCAGCAGCTCAAGGATCCGGGGTGAAGGCACCATATATTTT.

The table lists this clone with a count of one. The chain links TRBV7-8 to TRBJ2-5; 7 bases fit TRBD1. Germline trimming cut 5 bases from V and 5 bases from J; bases unmatched to any gene: 5. CDR3 length: 13 amino acids. Germline V gene lookup returns CDR1 SGHVS and CDR2 FQNEAQ. Here the CDR3 DNA reads TGTGCCAGCAGCCGAGACAGGGCCGAGACCCAGTACTTC. Translated, it gives CASSRDRAETQYF. The full variable domain, in which reference TRBV7-8 and TRBJ2-5 provide the parts outside the CDR3, is GAGVSQSPRYKVAKRGQDVALRCDPISGHVSLFWYQQALGQGPEFLTYFQNEAQLDKSGLPSDRFFAERPEGSVSTLKIQRTQQEDSAVYLCASSRDRAETQYFGPGTRLLVL.

The rearrangement joins TRBV3-1 (or the pseudogene TRBV3-2) to TRBJ2-1; 8 bases fit TRBD2. CDR3 size: 16 residues. Germline loops: CDR1 LGHDT, CDR2 YNNKEL (reference sequence). V lost 1 base to trimming and J lost 5 bases; unmatched junction nucleotides: 7. CDR3 coding DNA: TGTGCCAGCAGCCAAGCAGCGGGGGTTAAGGACAATGAGCAGTTCTTC. It specifies CASSQAAGVKDNEQFF.

The CDR3 loop reads CASSSEQGAVGYTF. DNA of the CDR3: TGTGCCAGCAGCTCAGAACAGGGGGCGGTTGGCTACACCTTC. The chain joins TRBV7-3 to TRBJ1-2; 9 nucleotides match TRBD1. This CDR3 has 14 residues. Germline CDR1 SGHTA, CDR2 FQGTGA. Trimming removed 4 bases from V and 7 bases from J; junction bases left unmatched: 7.

V and J are TRBV4-1 and TRBJ1-4, with 10 bases fitting TRBD1. J was trimmed by 8 bases and V by 0 bases; bases with no gene match: 6. The CDR3 loop spans 16 amino acids. The germline CDR1 and CDR2 sequences are MGHRA and YSYEKL. The CDR3 loop reads CASSQDRRTGGEKLFF. CDR3 DNA sequence: TGCGCCAGCAGCCAAGATAGGCGGACAGGGGGAGAAAAACTGTTTTTT.

This CDR3 is CASSRQGDSPLHF. The CDR3 DNA follows: TGTGCCAGCAGCCGACAGGGGGATTCACCCCTCCACTTT. The chain carries TRBV7-2 and TRBJ1-6, with 9 bases that match TRBD1. This CDR3 spans 13 amino acids. CDR1 is SGHTA, CDR2 FQGNSA, per germline. V was clipped by 5 bases and J by 8 bases; unmatched bases: 1.

In its sample, this clone was seen once. V gene TRBV4-1 combines with J gene TRBJ1-2; tentatively, D is TRBD1 (5 bases). This CDR3 is built from 16 residues. Trimming cost V 3 bases and J 7 bases, with 21 bases left between them. Per germline, CDR1 MGHRA and CDR2 YSYEKL. DNA for the CDR3: TGCGCCAGCAGCCAGAACGCTAATCCGGGGAGGGGTGGCTACACCTTC. This gives the protein CASSQNANPGRGGYTF.

The genes are TRBV5-5 and TRBJ1-3, with D hard to call. The CDR3 extends over 15 amino acids. With 0 bases removed from V and 8 bases from J, the gap between germline ends came to 15 bases. Germline CDR1 is SGHKS and CDR2 is YYEKEE (reference sequence). The CDR3 loop is CASSLGQLHVDTIYF. CDR3 in DNA: TGTGCCAGCAGCTTGGGGCAGTTACACGTTGACACCATATATTTT.

The chain carries TRBV29-1 and TRBJ2-7, with 11 bases fitting TRBD1. The length of the CDR3 is 14 residues. The germline CDR1 and CDR2 sequences are SQVTM and ANQGSEA. The ends lost 3 bases at V and 3 bases at J; junction bases unmatched: 4. The CDR3 DNA sequence: TGCAGCGTTGATCCCGGGACAGGGGGCTACGAGCAGTACTTC. Translation gives CSVDPGTGGYEQYF.

This chain joins TRBV7-2 and TRBJ2-1; TRBD1 matches at 7 bases. Looked up from germline, CDR1 is SGHTA and CDR2 is FQGNSA. The CDR3 spans 15 residues. Trimming at V came to 8 bases and at J to 6 bases, leaving 13 bases not matched to a gene. The CDR3 bases are TGTGCCAGCTCCCGGATAGGGACAGCCCTCAATGAGCAGTTCTTC. Amino acids: CASSRIGTALNEQFF.

This clone came up once. The CDR3 here is CASSVEGGLASSTDTQYF. The CDR3 DNA sequence: TGTGCCAGCAGCGTAGAGGGGGGACTAGCTAGTTCCACAGATACGCAGTATTTT. J is TRBJ2-3 and V is TRBV9; 9 bases align to TRBD2. CDR3 length: 18 residues. CDR1 and CDR2 (germline): SGDLS, YYNGEE. The ends lost 0 bases at V and 2 bases at J; junction bases unmatched: 10.

J is TRBJ2-3 and V is TRBV4-2, with 13 bases that match TRBD2. Germline lookup yields CDR1 LGHNA and CDR2 YNFKEQ. The V gene end was trimmed by 3 bases and the J gene end by 11 bases; junction bases not matched to a gene: 8. CDR3 length: 15 amino acids. The CDR3 DNA reads as TGTGCCAGCAGCCAGGAACTAGCGGGGGGGCCGATGCAGTATTTT. Its translation is CASSQELAGGPMQYF.

This sequence joins TRBV28 and TRBJ1-2; D is possibly TRBD1 (6 bases). The CDR3 has 11 residues. CDR1 is MDHEN and CDR2 is SYDVKM in the germline V gene. Trimming removed 8 bases at V and 7 bases at J, with 11 bases between. In DNA, the CDR3 is TGTGCCAGCGGCCAGGGGTTTGGCTACACCTTC. This codes for CASGQGFGYTF.

The chain joins TRBV19 to TRBJ1-2; D remains unclear. Germline values: CDR1 LNHDA, CDR2 SQIVND (reference sequence). The CDR3 totals 14 residues. Trimming pared 5 bases from V and 3 bases from J, leaving 13 bases between. The CDR3 protein is CASSRQPGDYGYTF. CDR3 DNA sequence: TGTGCCAGTAGTCGCCAGCCAGGCGACTATGGCTACACCTTC.

The J gene is TRBJ2-1, the V gene TRBV5-1, with a weak D call TRBD2 (6 bases). The germline V gene encodes CDR1 SGHRS and CDR2 YFSETQ. The CDR3 is 16 amino acids. With 0 bases removed from V and 9 bases from J, the gap between germline ends came to 19 bases. The CDR3, as DNA: TGCGCCAGCAGCTTGGAAATGACTAGGGACGCATCTGAGCAGTTCTTC. This translates into CASSLEMTRDASEQFF. Full variable domain (remainder filled in from reference TRBV5-1 and TRBJ2-1): KAGVTQTPRYLIKTRGQQVTLSCSPISGHRSVSWYQQTPGQGLQFLFEYFSETQRNKGNFPGRFSGRQFSNSRSEMNVSTLELGDSALYLCASSLEMTRDASEQFFGPGTRLTVL.

The chain recombines TRBV4-2 with TRBJ2-2, with unresolved D. The V end lost 4 bases, the J end lost 0 bases, and 18 bases lay between the germline ends. The CDR3 has 18 amino acids. Germline CDR1 and CDR2: LGHNA and YNFKEQ. CDR3 amino acids: CASSPPGAANPNTGELFF. The CDR3 DNA reads as TGTGCCAGCAGCCCTCCTGGTGCGGCAAACCCGAACACCGGGGAGCTGTTTTTT.

The V and J genes are TRBV30 and TRBJ1-2; TRBD1 matches 11 bases. CDR3 length: 15 residues. Germline loops: CDR1 GTSNPN, CDR2 SVGIG (reference sequence). V lost 1 base to trimming and J lost 1 base; unmatched junction nucleotides: 2. The DNA of the CDR3 is TGTGCCTGGAGTGGAGGGACAGGGGGTAACTATGGCTACACCTTC. Amino acids: CAWSGGTGGNYGYTF.

V and J are TRBV9 and TRBJ1-1; the match to TRBD1 covers 10 bases. From germline, CDR1 is SGDLS and CDR2 YYNGEE. The CDR3 runs to 14 residues. V was clipped by 4 bases and J by 4 bases; unmatched bases: 4. CDR3 loop: CASSTDRGSTEAFF. The DNA for the CDR3 is TGTGCCAGCAGCACGGACAGGGGGAGCACTGAAGCTTTCTTT.

The V call is TRBV7-2, the J call TRBJ1-1; a weak D match, TRBD1 (5 bases). Trimming took off 4 bases at V and 1 base at J, with 7 bases between the two ends. CDR1 and CDR2 from the germline V gene are SGHTA and FQGNSA. The CDR3 totals 13 residues. The CDR3 spells CASSYDRNTEAFF. In nucleotides, the CDR3 is TGTGCCAGCAGCTATGACAGGAACACTGAAGCTTTCTTT.

The V and J genes are TRBV9 and TRBJ1-3, with D maybe TRBD1 (5 bases). In germline, CDR1 is SGDLS, CDR2 YYNGEE. The CDR3 extends over 15 amino acids. V gave up 4 bases and J gave up 0 bases, with 11 bases separating them. The CDR3 region is CASSMDTFSGNTIYF. CDR3 sequence (DNA): TGTGCCAGCAGCATGGACACCTTCTCTGGAAACACCATATATTTT.

V usage is TRBV5-1 and J usage is TRBJ1-1; D uncertain. The germline V and J ends were trimmed by 3 bases and 1 base, with 10 bases remaining between them. Germline V gene data show CDR1 as SGHRS and CDR2 as YFSETQ. CDR3 length: 14 amino acids. CDR3 region: CASSSSRGNTEAFF. As DNA, the CDR3 is TGCGCCAGCAGCTCCTCCCGGGGGAACACTGAAGCTTTCTTT.

The chain couples TRBV29-1 to TRBJ1-3; 7 bases match TRBD1. After removal of 5 bases from V and 0 bases from J, the junction contained 4 bases not matched to a gene. The germline CDR1 and CDR2 sequences are SQVTM and ANQGSEA. The CDR3 extends over 14 amino acids. CDR3 sequence: CSVQGTASGNTIYF. The CDR3 nucleotides are TGCAGCGTTCAGGGGACAGCCTCTGGAAACACCATATATTTT. Complete variable domain (other parts from reference TRBV29-1 and TRBJ1-3): SAVISQKPSRDICQRGTSLTIQCQVDSQVTMMFWYRQQPGQSLTLIATANQGSEATYESGFVIDKFPISRPNLTFSTLTVSNMSPEDSSIYLCSVQGTASGNTIYFGEGSWLTVV.

The V call is TRBV6-6, the J call TRBJ1-5; 12 nucleotides align to TRBD1. Germline V lookup: CDR1 MNHNY, CDR2 SVGAGI (reference sequence). The V segment lost 7 bases and the J segment 7 bases; nucleotides outside the gene matches: 11. The CDR3 consists of 16 residues. The CDR3 loop reads CASNSGTGGRGQPQHF. The CDR3, as DNA: TGTGCCAGCAACTCCGGGACAGGGGGCCGGGGGCAGCCCCAGCATTTT.

The chain carries TRBV4-1 and TRBJ1-4, with unresolved D. Trimming stripped 5 bases from V and 0 bases from J, with 22 bases between. The germline V gene has CDR1 MGHRA and CDR2 YSYEKL. The CDR3 is 19 residues long. The DNA for the CDR3 is TGCGCCAGCAGCTTATCGTTGAGGTTAGATTTTGCAACTAATGAAAAACTGTTTTTT. Residues: CASSLSLRLDFATNEKLFF.

The rearrangement links TRBV9 to TRBJ2-5; D uncertain. Germline V gene lookup returns CDR1 SGDLS and CDR2 YYNGEE. Between the trimmed V and J ends, which lost 6 bases and 5 bases, there was a span of 11 bases. The CDR3 has 12 amino acids. The CDR3 region has the DNA TGTGCCAGCATCGTCCTGAGGGAGACCCAGTACTTC. Protein sequence: CASIVLRETQYF.

This chain uses TRBV21-1 with TRBJ1-5. TRBV21-1 is termed a pseudogene. The CDR3 length is 11 residues. The CDR3: CASREVQPQHF. The CDR3 DNA is TGTGCCAGCAGGGAGGTCCAGCCCCAGCATTTT.